The subject of this entry is one T cell receptor beta chain. Assay: immunoSEQ multiplex PCR; the TCRdb copy retains only in-frame clones and omits some. The data contain 70,000 to 95,000 clones, 90% to 95% of them seen just once; the ten biggest clones take up 0.85% to 1%. This CDR3 comprises 15 residues. The germline gives CDR1 MGHRA, CDR2 YSYEKL. The V end was cut by 1 base, the J end by 14 bases, with 21 bases between. The data stem from a study of control samples from healthy donors and cancer patients. This clonotype was obtained from a woman in her twenties or thirties in good health. V usage is TRBV4-1 and J usage is TRBJ2-1; D gene uncertain. Source material: blood. The CDR3 DNA reads TGCGCCAGCAGCCAAGTTCTTGCCAGGAGTTCTCTCGAGTTCTTC. This encodes CASSQVLARSSLEFF.